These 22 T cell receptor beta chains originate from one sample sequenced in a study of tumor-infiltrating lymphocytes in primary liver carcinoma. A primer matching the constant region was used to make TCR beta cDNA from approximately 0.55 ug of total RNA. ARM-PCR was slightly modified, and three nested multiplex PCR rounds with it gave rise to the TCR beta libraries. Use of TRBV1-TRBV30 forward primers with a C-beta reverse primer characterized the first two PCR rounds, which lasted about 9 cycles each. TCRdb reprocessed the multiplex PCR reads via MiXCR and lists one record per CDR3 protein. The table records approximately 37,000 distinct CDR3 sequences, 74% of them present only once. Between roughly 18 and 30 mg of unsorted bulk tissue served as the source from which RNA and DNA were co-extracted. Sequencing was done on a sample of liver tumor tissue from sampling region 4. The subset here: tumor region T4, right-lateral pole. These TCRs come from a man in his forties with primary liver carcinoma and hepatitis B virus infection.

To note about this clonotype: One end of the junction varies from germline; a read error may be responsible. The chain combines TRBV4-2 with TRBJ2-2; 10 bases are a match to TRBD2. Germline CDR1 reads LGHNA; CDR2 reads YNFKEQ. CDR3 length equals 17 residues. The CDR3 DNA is TGCGCCAGCAACCAAGAGGGCCTAGCGGGAGATTTCGGGGAGCTGTTTTTT. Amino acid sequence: CASNQEGLAGDFGELFF.

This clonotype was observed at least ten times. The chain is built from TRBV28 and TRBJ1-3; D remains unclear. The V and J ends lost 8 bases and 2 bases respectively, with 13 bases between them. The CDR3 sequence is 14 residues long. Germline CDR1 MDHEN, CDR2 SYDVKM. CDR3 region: CASRGGLAGNTIYF. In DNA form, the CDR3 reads TGTGCCAGCCGGGGAGGGCTCGCTGGAAACACCATATATTTT. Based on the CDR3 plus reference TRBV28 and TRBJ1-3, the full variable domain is DVKVTQSSRYLVKRTGEKVFLECVQDMDHENMFWYRQDPGLGLRLIYFSYDVKMKEKGDIPEGYSVSREKKERFSLILESASTNQTSMYLCASRGGLAGNTIYFGEGSWLTVV.

The CDR3 loop reads CASSLTGAGGLYEQYF. The CDR3 DNA reads as TGCGCCAGCAGCTTGACCGGAGCGGGAGGTCTCTACGAGCAGTACTTC. The rearrangement joins TRBV5-1 to TRBJ2-7; TRBD2 matches 9 bases. V gave up 1 base and J gave up 3 bases; unmatched junction bases: 8. The CDR3 has 16 amino acids. Germline assignment: CDR1 SGHRS and CDR2 YFSETQ.

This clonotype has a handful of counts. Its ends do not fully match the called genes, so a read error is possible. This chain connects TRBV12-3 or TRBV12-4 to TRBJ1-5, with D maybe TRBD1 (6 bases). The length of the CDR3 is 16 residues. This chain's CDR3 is CASSSPGHDSSQPQHF. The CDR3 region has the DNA TGTGCCAGCAGTTCTCCGGGACACGATAGCAGTCAGCCCCAGCATTTT.

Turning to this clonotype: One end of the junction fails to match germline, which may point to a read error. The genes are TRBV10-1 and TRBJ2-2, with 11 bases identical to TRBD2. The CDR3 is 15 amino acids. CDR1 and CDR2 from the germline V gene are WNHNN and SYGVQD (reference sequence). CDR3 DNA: TGCACCAGCAGTGGAACTAGCGGGGGTGGCGGGGAACTGTTTTTT. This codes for CTSSGTSGGGGELFF.

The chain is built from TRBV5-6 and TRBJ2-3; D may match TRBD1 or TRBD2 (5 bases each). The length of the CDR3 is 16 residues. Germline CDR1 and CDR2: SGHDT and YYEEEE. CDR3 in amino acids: CVRSLGPPGRANTQYF. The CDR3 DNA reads TGTGTCAGGAGCTTGGGACCGCCAGGGCGAGCAAATACGCAGTATTTT.

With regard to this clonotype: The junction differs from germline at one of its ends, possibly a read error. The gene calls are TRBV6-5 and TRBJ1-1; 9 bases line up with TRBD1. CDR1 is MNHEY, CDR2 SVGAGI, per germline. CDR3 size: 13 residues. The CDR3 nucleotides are TGTACCAGCAGTAGGACAGGGGAAACAGAACTTTTCTTT. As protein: CTSSRTGETELFF.

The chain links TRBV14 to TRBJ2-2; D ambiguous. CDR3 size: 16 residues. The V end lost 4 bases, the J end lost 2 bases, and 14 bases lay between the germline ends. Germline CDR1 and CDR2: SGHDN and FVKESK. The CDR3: CASSPRGLSNTGELFF. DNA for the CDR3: TGTGCCAGCAGCCCCAGAGGTCTGTCCAACACCGGGGAGCTGTTTTTT.

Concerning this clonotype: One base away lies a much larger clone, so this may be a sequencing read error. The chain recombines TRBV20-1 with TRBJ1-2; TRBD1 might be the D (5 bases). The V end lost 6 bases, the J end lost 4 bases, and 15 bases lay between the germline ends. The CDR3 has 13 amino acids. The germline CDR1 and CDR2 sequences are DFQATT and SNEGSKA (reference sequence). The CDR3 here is CSALVLGTYGYTF. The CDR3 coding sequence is TGCAGTGCCCTCGTACTGGGGACCTATGGCTACACCTTC.

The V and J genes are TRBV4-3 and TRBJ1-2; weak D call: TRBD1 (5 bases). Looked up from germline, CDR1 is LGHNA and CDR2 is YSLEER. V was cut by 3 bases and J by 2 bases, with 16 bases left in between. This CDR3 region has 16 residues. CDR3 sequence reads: CASSQKGAGRNYGYTF. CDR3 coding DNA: TGCGCCAGCAGCCAGAAAGGAGCAGGGAGGAACTATGGCTACACCTTC.

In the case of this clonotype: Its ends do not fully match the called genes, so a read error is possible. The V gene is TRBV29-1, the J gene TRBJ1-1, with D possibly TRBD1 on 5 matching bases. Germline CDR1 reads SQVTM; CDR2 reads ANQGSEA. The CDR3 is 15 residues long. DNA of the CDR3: TGCTGCGTCTCCGCAGGGTGGGGTATGAACACTGAAGCTTTCTTT. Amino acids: CCVSAGWGMNTEAFF.

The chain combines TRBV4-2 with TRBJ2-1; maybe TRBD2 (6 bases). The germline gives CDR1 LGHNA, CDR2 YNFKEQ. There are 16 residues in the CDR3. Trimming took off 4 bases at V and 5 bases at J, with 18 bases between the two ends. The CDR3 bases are TGTGCCAGCAGCCGTGCCGGGGGACGGGGGAACAATGAGCAGTTCTTC. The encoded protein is CASSRAGGRGNNEQFF.

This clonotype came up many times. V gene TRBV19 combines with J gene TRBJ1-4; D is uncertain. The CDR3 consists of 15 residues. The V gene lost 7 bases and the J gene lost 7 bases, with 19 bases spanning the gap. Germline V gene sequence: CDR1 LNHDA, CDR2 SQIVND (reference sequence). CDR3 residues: CASKNSETSVEKLFF. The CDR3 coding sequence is TGTGCCAGTAAAAATAGTGAGACCAGCGTTGAAAAACTGTTTTTT.

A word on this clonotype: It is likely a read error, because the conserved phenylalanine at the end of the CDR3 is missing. The CDR3 region is CNVAGGRGMNTEAFL. The CDR3 region has the DNA TGCAACGTTGCAGGGGGCCGGGGGATGAACACTGAAGCTTTCCTT. The gene calls are TRBV29-1 and TRBJ1-1, with TRBD1 identical over 8 bases. The germline V gene encodes CDR1 SQVTM and CDR2 ANQGSEA. This CDR3 is 15 amino acids long.

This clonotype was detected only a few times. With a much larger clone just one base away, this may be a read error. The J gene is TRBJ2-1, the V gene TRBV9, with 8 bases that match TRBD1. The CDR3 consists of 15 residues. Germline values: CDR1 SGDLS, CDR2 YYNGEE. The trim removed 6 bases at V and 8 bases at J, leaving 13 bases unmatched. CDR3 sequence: CASTLGTGGSDEQFF. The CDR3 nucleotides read TGTGCCAGCACCCTCGGGACAGGTGGTAGTGATGAGCAGTTCTTC. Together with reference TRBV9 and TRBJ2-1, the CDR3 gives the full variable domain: DSGVTQTPKHLITATGQRVTLRCSPRSGDLSVYWYQQSLDQGLQFLIQYYNGEERAKGNILERFSAQQFPDLHSELNLSSLELGDSALYFCASTLGTGGSDEQFFGPGTRLTVL.

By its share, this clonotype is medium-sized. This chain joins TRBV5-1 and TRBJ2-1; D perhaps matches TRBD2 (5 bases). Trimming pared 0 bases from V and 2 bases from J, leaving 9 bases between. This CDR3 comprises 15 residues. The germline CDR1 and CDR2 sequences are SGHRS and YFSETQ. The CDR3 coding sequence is TGCGCCAGCAGCTTGGTTGGGGAGCCCTACAATGAGCAGTTCTTC. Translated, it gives CASSLVGEPYNEQFF.

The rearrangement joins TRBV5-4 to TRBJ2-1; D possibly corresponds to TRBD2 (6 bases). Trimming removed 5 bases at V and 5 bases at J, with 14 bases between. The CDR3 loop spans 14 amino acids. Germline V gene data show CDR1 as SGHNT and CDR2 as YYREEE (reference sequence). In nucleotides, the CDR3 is TGTGCCAGCAGTCTCGTCGGGGGTGACAATGAGCAGTTCTTC. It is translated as CASSLVGGDNEQFF.

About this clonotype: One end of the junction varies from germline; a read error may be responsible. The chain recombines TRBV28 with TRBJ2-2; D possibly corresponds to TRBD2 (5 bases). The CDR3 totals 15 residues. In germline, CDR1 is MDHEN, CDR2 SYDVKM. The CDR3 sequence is CASTIGDPSTGELSF. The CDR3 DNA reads TGTGCCAGCACCATTGGAGACCCTAGCACCGGGGAGCTGTCTTTT. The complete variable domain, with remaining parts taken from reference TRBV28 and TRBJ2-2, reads DVKVTQSSRYLVKRTGEKVFLECVQDMDHENMFWYRQDPGLGLRLIYFSYDVKMKEKGDIPEGYSVSREKKERFSLILESASTNQTSMYLCASTIGDPSTGELSFGEGSRLTVL.

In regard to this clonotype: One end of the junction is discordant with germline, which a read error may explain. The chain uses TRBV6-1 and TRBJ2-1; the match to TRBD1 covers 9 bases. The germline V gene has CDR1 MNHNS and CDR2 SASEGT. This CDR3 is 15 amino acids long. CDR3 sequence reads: CASSELQGAYNEQFF. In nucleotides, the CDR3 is TGTGCGAGCAGTGAACTACAGGGGGCCTACAATGAACAGTTCTTC.

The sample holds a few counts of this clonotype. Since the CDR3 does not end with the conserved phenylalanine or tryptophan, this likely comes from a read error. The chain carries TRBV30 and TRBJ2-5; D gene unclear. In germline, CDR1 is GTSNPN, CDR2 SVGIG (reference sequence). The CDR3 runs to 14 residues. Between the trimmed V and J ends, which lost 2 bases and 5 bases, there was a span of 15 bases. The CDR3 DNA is TGTGCCTGGAGTAGGGAACTGGTCCAGGAGACCCAGTACATC. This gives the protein CAWSRELVQETQYI.

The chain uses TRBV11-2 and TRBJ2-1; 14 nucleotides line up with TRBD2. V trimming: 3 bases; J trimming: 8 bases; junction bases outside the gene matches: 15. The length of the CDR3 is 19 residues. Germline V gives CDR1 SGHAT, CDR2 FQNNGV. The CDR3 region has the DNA TGTGCCAGCAGCTTCCAATGGGTGCCTGGGACTAGCGGGAGTCATGAGCAGTTCTTC. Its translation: CASSFQWVPGTSGSHEQFF.

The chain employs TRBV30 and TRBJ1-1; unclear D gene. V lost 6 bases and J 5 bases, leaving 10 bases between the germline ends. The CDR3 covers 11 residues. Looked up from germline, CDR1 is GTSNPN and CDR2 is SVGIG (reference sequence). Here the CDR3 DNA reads TGTGCCTGCCCCTGCGATACTGAAGCTTTCTTT. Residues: CACPCDTEAFF.